This TCR beta chain emerged from a study of PD-L1 blockade in urothelial cancer listed by TCRdb under 2017. Looking at the study overall: Every patient began therapy in 2014 and was given atezolizumab 1,200 mg intravenously every 3 weeks. Twenty-five of 29 patients were identified as males with urothelial cancer of bladder origin, and a prior smoking history was reported by 18 of 29 patients. An ECOG performance status of 0 or 1 was recorded for the patients, and 0 to 3 prior chemotherapy regimens had been received by the patients. Blood samples were analyzed at 3 weeks after treatment start (second dose) and at 6 weeks after treatment start. A median of around 150,000 T cells and some 84,000 unique TCRs was obtained from blood samples, and a median clonality of approximately 0.08 was observed. The study, an exploratory multi-omic analysis, examined somatic, immune and clinical correlates of response to PD-L1 blockade with atezolizumab in urothelial cancer. TCR sequencing covered pretreatment tumor samples and matched, serially collected peripheral blood taken before and after atezolizumab treatment. Durable clinical benefit was defined as progression-free survival longer than 6 months, and TCR features were also tested against progression-free and overall survival. In the same patients, whole exome sequencing and RNA sequencing of pretreatment tumors were performed in addition to TCR sequencing. Durable clinical benefit was achieved by nine patients but not by the remaining 20. Pretreatment blood TCR-seq was available for about 27 patients, at least one posttreatment blood collection was obtained for some 25 patients, and tumor TCR-seq was available for some 25 patients. Results the study describes overall, beyond this receptor: A pretreatment peripheral blood TCR clonality below the median was linked to improved progression-free and overall survival. Greater expansion of tumor-associated TCR clones in peripheral blood 3 weeks after the start of treatment was observed in patients with durable benefit (n of about 21, p = 0.022). Because the sample size was small (n of about 31) and many of the analyses were exploratory, the results are meant to be hypothesis-generating.

The CDR1 and CDR2 encoded by the germline V gene are SQVTM and ANQGSEA. V and J are truncated by 6 bases and 0 bases respectively, leaving an intervening sequence of 12 bases. Measured from the cysteine to the phenylalanine, the CDR3 is 13 residues long. The only DNA kept is the CDR3, 39 bases in frame from the first base. The time point tag for this specimen amounts to: pretreatment peripheral blood. The cohort included roughly 29 patients with locally advanced or metastatic urothelial carcinoma who were treated at Memorial Sloan Kettering on a trial protocol. Peripheral blood mononuclear cells were collected pretreatment and during treatment, with between 1 and 8 total time points obtained per patient. The Qiagen DNeasy Blood extraction kit was used to purify genomic DNA from total PBMCs and tumor samples. PBMCs were collected pretreatment and during treatment and were isolated and stored as previously described.

Each PCR received spiked-in synthetic TCR analog templates so that absolute template abundance could be estimated from read counts. The immunoSEQ assay was used to amplify TCRbeta CDR3 regions from genomic DNA with bias-controlled V and J gene primers. Sequencing of rearranged TCRbeta segments was performed at approximately 20X coverage. The authors processed their data as follows. Clustering was used to correct sequencing errors, and CDR3s were annotated against IMGT so that V, D and J genes could be assigned. Downstream analyses used only productive TCRbeta rearrangements, leaving out any out-of-frame or stop-codon sequences. Clonality was computed as one minus Shannon entropy normalized by the log of the number of unique productive sequences. Fisher's exact test with Benjamini-Hochberg correction, using a cutoff of adjusted p below 0.01, was how clones that differed between time points or between blood and tumor were identified. Imported from immuneACCESS, the table was reduced by TCRdb to in-frame sequences with V and J called. These copies leave out some clones; in studies compared against another copy, an unresolved V gene accounts for under half, and the cause of the remainder is not known. The V and J calls and clone size are taken from that table; D and trimming were inferred from the DNA. This sample holds roughly 50,000 clones; over 75% were observed only once. The ten most abundant clones make up 15% to 19% of the sample.

This clone was seen more than once but under ten times. No cognate antigen has been identified for it. There are no base qualities to consult, and no much larger clone falls within one base. The chain is assembled from TRBV29-1 and TRBJ2-7; a tentative D match to TRBD2 spans 6 bases. The sequences come from PBMCs, collected around atezolizumab (anti-PD-L1) treatment. This sequence was found in a man in his sixties or seventies with urothelial cancer. The DNA is as follows: TGCAGCGTCGTGGGACTGAGCTCCTACGAGCAGTACTTC. It specifies CSVVGLSSYEQYF.